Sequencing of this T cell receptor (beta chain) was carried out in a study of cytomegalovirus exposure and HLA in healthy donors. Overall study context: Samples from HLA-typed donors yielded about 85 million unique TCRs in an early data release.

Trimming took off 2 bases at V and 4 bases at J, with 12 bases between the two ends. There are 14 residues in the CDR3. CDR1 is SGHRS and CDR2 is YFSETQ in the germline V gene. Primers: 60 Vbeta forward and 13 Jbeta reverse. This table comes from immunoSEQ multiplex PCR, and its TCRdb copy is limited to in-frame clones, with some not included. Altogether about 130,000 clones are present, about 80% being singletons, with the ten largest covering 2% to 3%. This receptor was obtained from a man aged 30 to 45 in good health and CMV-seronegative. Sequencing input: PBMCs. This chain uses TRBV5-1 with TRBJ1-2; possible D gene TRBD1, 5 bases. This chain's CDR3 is CASSFPGGTYGYTF. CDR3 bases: TGCGCCAGCAGCTTTCCGGGGGGAACCTATGGCTACACCTTC.